This T cell receptor (beta chain) was found in a study of blood T cells in healthy people across ages (dated by TCRdb to the mid-2010s). In terms of the full investigation: In model experiments, template switching captured about one uniquely barcoded TCR beta cDNA molecule for every two T cells. To track age-related changes in TCR beta repertoire diversity, the study relied on deep sequencing normalized with unique cDNA molecular identifiers. Donors were grouped into four age groups: young (average 16 years), middle-aged (under 40), aged (62) and long-lived (about 82). To avoid experimental bias, donors of different ages were spread randomly across the sequencing lanes. For two donors (one aged 18 to 29 and one aged 80 or older), the study analyzed two additional independent replicas of 1 million unique cDNA reads from the same blood draw. Paper-wide results and their limitations: Because the CMV infection status of the donors was unknown, age-related changes in expanded clonotypes may potentially have been confounded. The long-lived group showed more naive CD4+ T cells, fewer expanded clones and increased TCR diversity than the aged group, suggesting age selection. As age increased, observed TCR beta diversity per million T cells dropped in a roughly linear way, and a significant reduction was already evident by age roughly 36. Since profiling was done on bulk unsorted PBMCs, naive and antigen-experienced compartments could not be conclusively compared. There was a strong correlation between observed TCR beta diversity and the percentage of naive T cells measured by flow cytometry. Estimates of total diversity based on one million sequenced T cells were considered lower bounds and underestimates.

The approximately 41 donors, aged about 6 to 95 years, were systemically healthy Caucasian individuals from Russia. Ten milliliters of peripheral blood were drawn from each donor into EDTA-treated Vacutainer tubes. Ficoll-Paque density-gradient centrifugation was used to isolate PBMCs, with at least 7 million per sample. Total RNA, at least 6 micrograms per sample, was extracted from PBMCs with Trizol reagent. For every donor, an aliquot of PBMCs went through flow cytometry to measure the percentages of naive CD45RAhigh/CD27high T cells. Library prep was done by 5' RACE. TCRdb lists the instrument as Illumina HiSeq 2500. A second about 7 to 11 cycle PCR used a sample-barcoded 5' primer and a J-beta primer mix. A template-switch 5' adaptor carrying 12 random nucleotides introduced a unique molecular identifier onto each TCR beta cDNA molecule. Each sample yielded at least 2.5 million CDR3-containing paired-end reads. All of the RNA was converted into first-strand cDNA using the Mint cDNA synthesis kit, with a TRBC-specific oligonucleotide serving as the primer. After uracil-DNA glycosylase treatment, a first 18-cycle PCR used universal primers M1SS and BC2_uni_R on all cDNA. The authors processed their data as follows. Normalization of each sample was performed by random selection of 1 million high-quality reads, each carrying a distinct molecular identifier. Reads with shared molecular identifiers were discarded instead of being binned into consensus sequences. MiTCR, with a Q25 quality threshold and the strictest error-elimination algorithm, was used for CDR3 identification, clonotype clustering and error correction. A nonparametric unseen species model with Euler transformation was used to estimate lower-bound total TCR beta diversity. The public reads were quality trimmed at Q25 with fastp and then assembled into clones with MiXCR by TCRdb, keeping productive beta chains. A single entry per CDR3 protein holds the most common genes and DNA from its merged rows. The V and J calls here are based on TCRdb, not the publication. The sample yields about 380,000 distinct CDR3 sequences; roughly half were counted once. Clones ranked in the top ten supply approximately 51% of the sample.

CDR1 and CDR2 are drawn from the germline V gene (reference sequence): SEHNR, FQNEAQ. From the cysteine through the phenylalanine, the CDR3 covers 14 amino acids. The kept DNA is CDR3 alone, 42 bases in frame from the first base. V is pared back by 5 bases and J by 0 bases, with 10 bases lying between the germline termini. In regard to this clonotype: Its antigen is currently not known. No base quality values were provided; no much bigger clone lies one nucleotide off.

The rearranged segments are TRBV7-9 and TRBJ1-1, with no reliable assignment of the D segment. Material: blood. The TCR was taken from a man aged 55 to 70 in good health. The CDR3 region reads CASSLANMNTEAFF. The nucleotide sequence is TGTGCCAGCAGCCTCGCTAACATGAACACTGAAGCTTTCTTT.